Given below is one T cell receptor beta chain in context. Antigen: not known. This record comes from a study of cytomegalovirus exposure and HLA in healthy donors. The V end lost 6 bases, the J end lost 3 bases, and 12 bases lay between the germline ends. CDR1 MNHEY and CDR2 SVGAGI come from the germline V gene. The CDR3 contains 14 residues. Notes on the study in general: The availability of immune exposure information extended only to CMV serostatus.

Primers for the PCR totalled 60 Vbeta and 13 Jbeta. Sequencing used immunoSEQ multiplex PCR; TCRdb keeps in-frame clones, though not all of them. The table includes fewer than 100,000 clones, around 80% detected once. V gene TRBV6-5 combines with J gene TRBJ1-5; D is perhaps TRBD1 (5 bases). This receptor was identified in an older woman in good health and CMV-seronegative. The sample comprised PBMCs. CDR3 DNA sequence: TGTGCCAGCAGGGGGGGATTTCCCAATCAGCCCCAGCATTTT. This encodes CASRGGFPNQPQHF.